The 18 T cell receptor beta chains reported below all come from one sample, sequenced in a study of T-cell reconstitution after alpha-beta-depleted transplantation in children. Unique molecular identifiers were built into the TCRbeta library. A single record per CDR3 protein comes from TCRdb applying MiXCR to the PCR reads. This table has hundreds of thousands of distinct CDR3 sequences, roughly 7.7% appearing once. The material sequenced was PBMCs, mostly from graft donor cells, taken 180 days after TCRalphabeta/CD19-depleted stem cell transplant. These receptor sequences come from a male patient younger than 18 who had a stem cell transplant for acute lymphoblastic leukemia, so the T cells may come from the graft donor.

This clonotype was seen at least ten times. The CDR3: CASSRTGNTIYF. The CDR3 DNA sequence: TGTGCCAGCAGTCGGACAGGGAACACCATATATTTT. The rearrangement links TRBV7-9 to TRBJ1-3; TRBD1 matches at 8 bases. After removal of 6 bases from V and 7 bases from J, the junction contained 2 bases not matched to a gene. Germline CDR1 reads SEHNR; CDR2 reads FQNEAQ (reference sequence). The CDR3 consists of 12 residues.

This clonotype was recorded many times. The chain links TRBV20-1 to TRBJ2-7; TRBD2 is a possible D gene (6 bases). V lost 5 bases and J lost 3, with 8 bases in between. The CDR3 loop spans 11 amino acids. Germline V gene data show CDR1 as DFQATT and CDR2 as SNEGSKA (reference sequence). CDR3 DNA sequence: TGCAGTGCTGAGGACTACTACGAGCAGTACTTC. Translating gives CSAEDYYEQYF.

This clonotype was observed many times. This chain uses TRBV5-1 with TRBJ2-5; D remains unclear. Trimming stripped 0 bases from V and 10 bases from J, with 10 bases between. From germline, CDR1 is SGHRS and CDR2 YFSETQ. This CDR3 region has 12 residues. Written as DNA, the CDR3 is TGCGCCAGCAGCTTGGTTGAGAGAATCCAGTACTTC. It translates to CASSLVERIQYF.

This clonotype was recorded many times. The V and J genes are TRBV12-3 or TRBV12-4 and TRBJ1-2, with TRBD1 matching 7 bases. The trim removed 6 bases at V and 3 bases at J, leaving 7 bases unmatched. This CDR3 region has 14 residues. DNA for the CDR3: TGTGCCAGCAGCGACAGGGAATATTACTATGGCTACACCTTC. Residues: CASSDREYYYGYTF.

This clonotype was seen at least ten times. V is TRBV21-1 and J is TRBJ2-5. TRBV21-1 is an annotated pseudogene. The CDR3 spans 15 residues. CDR3 nucleotide sequence: TGTGCCAGCAGCACCCAAGGCAGCCCAGAAGAGACCCAGTACTTC. It is translated as CASSTQGSPEETQYF.

This clonotype has ten or more counts. The V gene is TRBV11-2, the J gene TRBJ2-6; 9 bases are shared with TRBD1. Germline V gene sequence: CDR1 SGHAT, CDR2 FQNNGV. After removal of 4 bases from V and 0 bases from J, the junction contained 10 bases not matched to a gene. The CDR3 has 19 residues. The CDR3 DNA follows: TGTGCCAGCAGCTCGCTACAGGGGGCATTCGGCTCTGGGGCCAACGTCCTGACTTTC. Its protein is CASSSLQGAFGSGANVLTF.

A few counts support this clonotype. The V gene is TRBV14, the J gene TRBJ1-1; D uncertain. Germline V gene lookup returns CDR1 SGHDN and CDR2 FVKESK. The CDR3 totals 14 residues. Trimming pared 2 bases from V and 0 bases from J, leaving 7 bases between. In DNA, the CDR3 is TGTGCCAGCAGCCAAACACGGGTGAACACTGAAGCTTTCTTT. It specifies CASSQTRVNTEAFF.

This clonotype was picked up many times. Lacking the conserved final phenylalanine or tryptophan, this CDR3 likely reflects a read error. The limits of the CDR3 on the DNA are not certain, so only TCRdb's listed CDR3 is given. The chain combines TRBV27 with TRBJ2-4; the table's D call, TRBD1, was not checked against the DNA. The CDR3 has 18 residues if both end residues are counted. CDR1 and CDR2 from the germline V gene are MNHEY and SMNVEV (reference sequence). CDR3: CASSTYTPGRGKILAKVL.

This clonotype was seen repeatedly, ten times or more. The chain joins TRBV9 to TRBJ1-1; a possible D gene is TRBD1 (5 bases). Trimming took 7 bases from V and 3 from J, leaving 13 bases between them. The length of the CDR3 is 13 residues. The germline CDR1 and CDR2 sequences are SGDLS and YYNGEE. The CDR3 loop reads CASCRGRDTEAFF. In DNA, the CDR3 is TGTGCCAGCTGTCGGGGGAGGGACACTGAAGCTTTCTTT.

This clonotype was recorded many times. The rearrangement links TRBV7-9 to TRBJ2-7; D possibly corresponds to TRBD1 (5 bases). The ends were cut back, 6 bases at V and 4 bases at J, with 16 bases in the middle. Germline loops: CDR1 SEHNR, CDR2 FQNEAQ (reference sequence). The CDR3 runs 14 residues. The DNA for the CDR3 is TGTGCCAGCAGTAAAGGGCAGGGTTTGTACGAGCAGTACTTC. This gives the protein CASSKGQGLYEQYF.

The rearrangement joins TRBV2 to TRBJ2-2, with D possibly TRBD1 on 6 matching bases. The V end lost 5 bases, the J end lost 0 bases, and 10 bases lay between the germline ends. The CDR3 spans 15 residues. The germline CDR1 and CDR2 sequences are SNHLY and FYNNEI. DNA of the CDR3: TGTGCCAGCAGTTGGGGGCTAGCGAACACCGGGGAGCTGTTTTTT. Translated: CASSWGLANTGELFF.

This clonotype was counted at least ten times. V gene TRBV24-1 combines with J gene TRBJ2-2, with 7 bases identical to TRBD2. Germline V gene lookup returns CDR1 KGHDR and CDR2 SFDVKD. This CDR3 has 16 amino acids. The V and J ends lost 5 bases and 0 bases, in that order; junction bases with no gene match: 5. In nucleotides, the CDR3 is TGTGCCACCAGTGCGGGAGGCGGTTCGAACACCGGGGAGCTGTTTTTT. As protein: CATSAGGGSNTGELFF.

This clonotype was picked up many times. The gene calls are TRBV7-2 and TRBJ1-2, with D unresolved. Germline values: CDR1 SGHTA, CDR2 FQGNSA. The ends were cut back, 3 bases at V and 1 base at J, with 12 bases in the middle. The CDR3 contains 15 residues. Here the CDR3 DNA reads TGTGCCAGCAGCTTGGGTTCCATGTTTAACTATGGCTACACCTTC. Translated, it gives CASSLGSMFNYGYTF.

Comments on this clonotype: A much bigger clone sits one base away, suggesting this may be a read error. This rearrangement joins TRBV20-1 to TRBJ2-2; D remains ambiguous. The CDR3 loop spans 13 amino acids. V was trimmed by 1 base and J by 4 bases, leaving 7 bases between them. Germline CDR1 reads DFQATT; CDR2 reads SNEGSKA (reference sequence). The CDR3 coding sequence is TGCAGTGCTAGAGTCTCCAGCACCGGGGAGCTGTTTTTT. It codes for CSARVSSTGELFF.

This clonotype occurred a few times. The chain carries TRBV5-1 and TRBJ2-1, with 8 bases identical to TRBD1. This CDR3 is 16 amino acids long. Germline trimming cut 0 bases from V and 9 bases from J; bases unmatched to any gene: 11. The germline V gene encodes CDR1 SGHRS and CDR2 YFSETQ. DNA of the CDR3: TGCGCCAGCAGCTTGGCCAGGGGACAGGTTTATCGTGAGCAGTTCTTC. It yields the protein CASSLARGQVYREQFF.

This clonotype was seen at least ten times. The rearrangement links TRBV5-1 to TRBJ1-2; no clear D gene. Germline-derived CDR1 and CDR2 are SGHRS and YFSETQ. Between the trimmed V and J ends, which lost 0 bases and 8 bases, there was a span of 11 bases. The CDR3 runs 13 residues. The CDR3: CASSLGTGGGYTF. The DNA for the CDR3 is TGCGCCAGCAGCTTGGGTACCGGAGGGGGCTACACCTTC.

This clonotype was found a few times. The V gene is TRBV18, the J gene TRBJ2-4; 7 positions match TRBD1. The CDR3 extends over 15 amino acids. V shed 3 bases and J 4 bases; nucleotides not matched to a gene: 6. Germline CDR1 KGHSH, CDR2 LQKENI. The CDR3 region is CASSPNRGWKNIQYF. The CDR3 nucleotides read TGTGCCAGCTCACCGAACAGGGGTTGGAAAAACATTCAGTACTTC.

This clonotype came up many times. V is TRBV5-4 and J is TRBJ2-2; TRBD1 agrees at 9 bases. The CDR3 consists of 16 residues. Trimming took 4 bases from V and 5 from J; bases not matched to a gene: 9. Germline V gives CDR1 SGHNT, CDR2 YYREEE (reference sequence). The CDR3 nucleotides read TGTGCCAGCAGCCGCTCCCGGGACAGGGTTACCGGGGAGCTGTTTTTT. Translated, it gives CASSRSRDRVTGELFF.